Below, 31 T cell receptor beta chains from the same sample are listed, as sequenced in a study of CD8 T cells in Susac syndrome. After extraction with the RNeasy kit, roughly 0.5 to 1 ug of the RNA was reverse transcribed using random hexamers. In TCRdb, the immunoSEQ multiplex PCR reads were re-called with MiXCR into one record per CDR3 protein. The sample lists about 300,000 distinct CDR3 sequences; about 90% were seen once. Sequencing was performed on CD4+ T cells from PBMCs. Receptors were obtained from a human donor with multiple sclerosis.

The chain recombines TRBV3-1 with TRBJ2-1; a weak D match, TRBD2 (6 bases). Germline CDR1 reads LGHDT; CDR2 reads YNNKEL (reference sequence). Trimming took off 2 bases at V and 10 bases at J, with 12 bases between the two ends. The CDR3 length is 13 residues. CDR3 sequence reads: CASSQLRGWEQFF. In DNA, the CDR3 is TGTGCCAGCAGCCAACTGCGGGGTTGGGAGCAGTTCTTC.

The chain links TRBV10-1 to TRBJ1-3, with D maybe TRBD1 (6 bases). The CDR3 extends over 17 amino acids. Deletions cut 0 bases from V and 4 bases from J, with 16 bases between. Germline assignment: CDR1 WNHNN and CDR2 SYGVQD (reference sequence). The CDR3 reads CASSESNLGTPGNTIYF. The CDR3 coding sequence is TGCGCCAGCAGTGAGTCGAATTTGGGGACACCGGGAAACACCATATATTTT.

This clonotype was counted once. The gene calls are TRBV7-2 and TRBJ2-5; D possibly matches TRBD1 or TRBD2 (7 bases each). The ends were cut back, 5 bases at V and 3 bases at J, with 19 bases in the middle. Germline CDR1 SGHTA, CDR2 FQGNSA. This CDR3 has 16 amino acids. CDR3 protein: CASSPGGGTVKETQYF. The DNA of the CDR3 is TGTGCCAGCAGCCCGGGGGGCGGGACAGTCAAAGAGACCCAGTACTTC.

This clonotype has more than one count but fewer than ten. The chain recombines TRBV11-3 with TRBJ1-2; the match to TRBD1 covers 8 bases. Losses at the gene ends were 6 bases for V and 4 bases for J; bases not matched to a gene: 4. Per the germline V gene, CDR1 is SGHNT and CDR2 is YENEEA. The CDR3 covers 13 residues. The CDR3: CASSRQGAYGYTF. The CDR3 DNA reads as TGTGCCAGCAGTCGTCAGGGGGCCTATGGCTACACCTTC.

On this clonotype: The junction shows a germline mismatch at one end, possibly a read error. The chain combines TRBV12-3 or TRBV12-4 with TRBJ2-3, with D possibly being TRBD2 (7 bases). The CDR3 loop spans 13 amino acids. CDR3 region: CASSSGGVIQGDF. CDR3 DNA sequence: TGTGCCAGCAGTTCGGGGGGAGTTATACAGGGAGATTTT.

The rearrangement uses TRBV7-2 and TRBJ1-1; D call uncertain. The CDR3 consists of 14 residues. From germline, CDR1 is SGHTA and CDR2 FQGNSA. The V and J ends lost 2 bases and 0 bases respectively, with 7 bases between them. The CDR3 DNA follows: TGTGCCAGCAGCTTATTGGAGATGAACACTGAAGCTTTCTTT. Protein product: CASSLLEMNTEAFF.

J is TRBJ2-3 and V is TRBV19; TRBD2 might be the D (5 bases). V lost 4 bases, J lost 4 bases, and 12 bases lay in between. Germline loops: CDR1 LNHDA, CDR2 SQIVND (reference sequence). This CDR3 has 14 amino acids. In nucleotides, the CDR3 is TGTGCCAGTAGTACTCCCGGGATTGCAGATACGCAGTATTTT. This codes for CASSTPGIADTQYF.

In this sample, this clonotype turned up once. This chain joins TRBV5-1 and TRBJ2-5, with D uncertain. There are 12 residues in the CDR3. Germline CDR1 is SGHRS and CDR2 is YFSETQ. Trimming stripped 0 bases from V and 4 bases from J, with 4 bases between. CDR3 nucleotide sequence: TGCGCCAGCAGCTTGGAGACAGAGACCCAGTACTTC. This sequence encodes CASSLETETQYF.

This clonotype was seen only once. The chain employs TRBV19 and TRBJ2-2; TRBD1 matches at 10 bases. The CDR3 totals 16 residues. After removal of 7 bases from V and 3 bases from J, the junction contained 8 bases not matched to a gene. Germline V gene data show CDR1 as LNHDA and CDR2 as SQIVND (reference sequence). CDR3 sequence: CASTSLGTGDTGELFF. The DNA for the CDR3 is TGTGCCAGTACTTCCCTGGGGACAGGGGACACCGGGGAGCTGTTTTTT. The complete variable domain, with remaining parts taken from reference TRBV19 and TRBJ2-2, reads DGGITQSPKYLFRKEGQNVTLSCEQNLNHDAMYWYRQDPGQGLRLIYYSQIVNDFQKGDIAEGYSVSREKKESFPLTVTSAQKNPTAFYLCASTSLGTGDTGELFFGEGSRLTVL.

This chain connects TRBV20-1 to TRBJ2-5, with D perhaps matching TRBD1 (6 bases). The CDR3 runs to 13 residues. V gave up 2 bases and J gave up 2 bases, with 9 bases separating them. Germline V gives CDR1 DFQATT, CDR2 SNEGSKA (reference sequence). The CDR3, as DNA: TGCAGTGCTAGATTGGGGGCACAAGAGACCCAGTACTTC. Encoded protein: CSARLGAQETQYF.

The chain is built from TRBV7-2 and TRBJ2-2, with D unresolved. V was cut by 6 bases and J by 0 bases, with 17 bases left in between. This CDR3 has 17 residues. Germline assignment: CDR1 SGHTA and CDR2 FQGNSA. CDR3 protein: CASRGRGPYANTGELFF. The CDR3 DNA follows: TGTGCCAGCAGAGGGCGAGGACCATACGCGAACACCGGGGAGCTGTTTTTT.

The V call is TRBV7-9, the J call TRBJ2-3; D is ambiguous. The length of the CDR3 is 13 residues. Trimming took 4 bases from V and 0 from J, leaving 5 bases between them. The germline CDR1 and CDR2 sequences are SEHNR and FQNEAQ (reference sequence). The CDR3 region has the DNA TGTGCCAGCAGCTCCGTTAGCACAGATACGCAGTATTTT. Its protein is CASSSVSTDTQYF.

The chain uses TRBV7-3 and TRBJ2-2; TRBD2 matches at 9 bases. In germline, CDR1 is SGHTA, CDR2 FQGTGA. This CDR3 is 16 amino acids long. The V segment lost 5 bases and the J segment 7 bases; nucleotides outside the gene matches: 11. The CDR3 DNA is TGTGCCAGCAGCCCAGCTAGCGGGATAGGGGTCGGGGAGCTGTTTTTT. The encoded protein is CASSPASGIGVGELFF.

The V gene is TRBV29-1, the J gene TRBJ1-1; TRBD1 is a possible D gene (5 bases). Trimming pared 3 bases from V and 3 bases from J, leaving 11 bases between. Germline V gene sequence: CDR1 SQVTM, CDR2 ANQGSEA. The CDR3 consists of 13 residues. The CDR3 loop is CSVEGGFYTEAFF. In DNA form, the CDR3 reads TGCAGCGTTGAGGGGGGATTCTACACTGAAGCTTTCTTT.

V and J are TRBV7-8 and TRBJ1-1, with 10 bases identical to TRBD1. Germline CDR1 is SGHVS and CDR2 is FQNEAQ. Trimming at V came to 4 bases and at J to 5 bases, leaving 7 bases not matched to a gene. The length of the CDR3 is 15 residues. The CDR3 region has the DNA TGTGCCAGCAGCTCACCGGGACAGGGGAAGACTGAAGCTTTCTTT. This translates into CASSSPGQGKTEAFF.

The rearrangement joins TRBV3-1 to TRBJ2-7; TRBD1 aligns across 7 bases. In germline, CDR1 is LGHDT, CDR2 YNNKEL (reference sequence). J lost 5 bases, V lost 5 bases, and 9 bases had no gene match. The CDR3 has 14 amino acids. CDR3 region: CASSALTGINEQYF. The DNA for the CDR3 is TGTGCCAGCAGCGCCTTGACAGGGATCAACGAGCAGTACTTC.

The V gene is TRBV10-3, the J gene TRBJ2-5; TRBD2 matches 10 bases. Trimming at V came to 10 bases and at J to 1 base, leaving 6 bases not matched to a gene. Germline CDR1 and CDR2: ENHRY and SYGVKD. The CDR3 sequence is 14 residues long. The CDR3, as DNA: TGTGCCACCGAGCGGGAGGGCCGCCAAGAGACCCAGTACTTC. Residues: CATEREGRQETQYF.

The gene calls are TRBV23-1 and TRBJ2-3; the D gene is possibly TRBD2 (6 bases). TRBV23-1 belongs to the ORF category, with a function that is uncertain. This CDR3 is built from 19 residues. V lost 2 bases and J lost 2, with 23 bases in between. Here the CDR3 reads CASSQAAQGEVPFTDTQYF. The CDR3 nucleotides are TGCGCCAGCAGTCAAGCTGCACAAGGGGAGGTACCATTCACAGATACGCAGTATTTT.

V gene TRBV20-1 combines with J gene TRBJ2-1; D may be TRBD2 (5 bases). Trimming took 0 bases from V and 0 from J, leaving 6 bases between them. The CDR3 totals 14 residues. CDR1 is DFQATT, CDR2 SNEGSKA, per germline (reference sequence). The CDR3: CSARDLASYNEQFF. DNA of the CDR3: TGCAGTGCTAGAGACCTAGCCTCCTACAATGAGCAGTTCTTC.

The CDR3 reads CASSPREVAFF. In DNA form, the CDR3 reads TGTGCCAGCAGCCCACGCGAGGTAGCTTTCTTT. The V gene is TRBV11-1, the J gene TRBJ1-1; D is uncertain. V was pared by 5 bases and J by 10 bases, with 11 bases between. From germline, CDR1 is SGHAT and CDR2 FQDESV (reference sequence). There are 11 residues in the CDR3.

The CDR3: CASSQDASGTSTDTQYF. DNA for the CDR3: TGTGCCAGCAGCCAAGACGCTAGCGGGACGAGCACAGATACGCAGTATTTT. This rearrangement joins TRBV4-2 to TRBJ2-3; 9 positions agree with TRBD2. Germline V gene sequence: CDR1 LGHNA, CDR2 YNFKEQ. J lost 0 bases, V lost 0 bases, and 4 bases had no gene match. The CDR3 has 17 residues.

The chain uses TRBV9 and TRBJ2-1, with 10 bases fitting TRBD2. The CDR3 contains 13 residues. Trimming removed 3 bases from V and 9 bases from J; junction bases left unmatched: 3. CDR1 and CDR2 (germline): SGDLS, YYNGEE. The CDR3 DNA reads TGTGCCAGCAGCGCCCAGCGGGAGGGTGAGCAGTTCTTC. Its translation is CASSAQREGEQFF. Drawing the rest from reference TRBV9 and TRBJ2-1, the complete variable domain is DSGVTQTPKHLITATGQRVTLRCSPRSGDLSVYWYQQSLDQGLQFLIQYYNGEERAKGNILERFSAQQFPDLHSELNLSSLELGDSALYFCASSAQREGEQFFGPGTRLTVL.

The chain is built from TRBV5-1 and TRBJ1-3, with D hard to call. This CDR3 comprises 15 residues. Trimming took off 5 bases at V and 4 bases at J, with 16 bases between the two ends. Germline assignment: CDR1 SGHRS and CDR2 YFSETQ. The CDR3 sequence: CASSLTRTDGNTIYF. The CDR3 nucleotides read TGCGCCAGCAGTTTGACTCGGACCGACGGAAACACCATATATTTT.

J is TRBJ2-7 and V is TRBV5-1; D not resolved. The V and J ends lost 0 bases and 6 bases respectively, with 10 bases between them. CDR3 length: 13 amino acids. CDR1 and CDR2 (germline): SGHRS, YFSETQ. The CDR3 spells CASSLGDGGEQYF. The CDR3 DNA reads TGCGCCAGCAGCTTGGGTGACGGCGGCGAGCAGTACTTC.

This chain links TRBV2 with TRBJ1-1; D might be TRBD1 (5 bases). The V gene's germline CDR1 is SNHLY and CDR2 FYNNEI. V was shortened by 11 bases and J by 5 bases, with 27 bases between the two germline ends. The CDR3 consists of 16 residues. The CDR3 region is CAGWDGSSSAPTEAFF. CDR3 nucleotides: TGTGCCGGTTGGGACGGGTCCTCCTCAGCCCCTACTGAAGCTTTCTTT.

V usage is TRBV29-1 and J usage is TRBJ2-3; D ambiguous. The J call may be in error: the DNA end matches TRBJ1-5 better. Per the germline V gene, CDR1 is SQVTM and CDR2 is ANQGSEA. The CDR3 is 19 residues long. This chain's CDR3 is CSVEVPSGRGVAATDTQHF. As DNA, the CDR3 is TGCAGCGTTGAAGTCCCTAGCGGGAGAGGTGTTGCCGCCACAGATACGCAGCATTTT.

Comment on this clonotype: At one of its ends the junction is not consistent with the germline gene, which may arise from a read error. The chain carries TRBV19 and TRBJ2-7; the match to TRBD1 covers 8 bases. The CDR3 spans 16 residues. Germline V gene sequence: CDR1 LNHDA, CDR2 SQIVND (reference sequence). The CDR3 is CASRPDRGQPSDEQYF. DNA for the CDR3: TGTGCCAGTCGTCCCGACAGGGGACAACCCTCCGACGAGCAGTACTTC.

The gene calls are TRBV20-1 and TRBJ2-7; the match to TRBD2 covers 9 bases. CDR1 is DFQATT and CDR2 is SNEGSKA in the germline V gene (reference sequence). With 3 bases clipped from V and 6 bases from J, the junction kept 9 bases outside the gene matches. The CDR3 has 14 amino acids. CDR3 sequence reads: CSASGREGFGEQYF. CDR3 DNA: TGCAGTGCTAGTGGGCGGGAGGGGTTCGGCGAGCAGTACTTC.

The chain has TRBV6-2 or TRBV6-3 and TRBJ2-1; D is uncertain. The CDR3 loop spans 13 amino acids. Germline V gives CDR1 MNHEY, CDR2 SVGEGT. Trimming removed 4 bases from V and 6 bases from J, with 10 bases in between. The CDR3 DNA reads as TGTGCCAGCAGTTTGCGAGTGATCAATGAGCAGTTCTTC. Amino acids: CASSLRVINEQFF.

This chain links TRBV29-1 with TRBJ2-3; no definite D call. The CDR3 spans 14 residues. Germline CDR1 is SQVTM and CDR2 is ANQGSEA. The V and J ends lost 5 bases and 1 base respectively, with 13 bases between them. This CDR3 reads CSVQSAVGTDTQYF. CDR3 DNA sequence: TGCAGCGTTCAATCTGCCGTAGGCACAGATACGCAGTATTTT.

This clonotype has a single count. This chain's CDR3 is CASSQRTSGKIGELFF. In DNA, the CDR3 is TGTGCCAGCAGCCAACGGACTAGCGGGAAGATCGGGGAGCTGTTTTTT. The V call is TRBV3-1, the J call TRBJ2-2, with 12 bases lining up with TRBD2. The CDR3 contains 16 residues. J gave up 7 bases and V 2 bases, and 5 bases lay outside the gene matches. The V gene's germline CDR1 is LGHDT and CDR2 YNNKEL (reference sequence).